These 13 T cell receptor beta chains came from one sample sequenced in a study of blood T cells in healthy people across ages. Using a J-beta primer mix together with a sample-barcoded 5' primer, a second PCR was run for roughly 7 to 11 cycles. Each CDR3 protein gets one entry after TCRdb re-called the 5' RACE reads with MiXCR. The table has roughly 800,000 distinct CDR3 sequences, 30% to 45% seen once; the top ten hold 10% to 15%. The source material was blood. These receptor sequences come from a man between 18 and 29 years old in good health.

This clonotype was picked up many times. This chain connects TRBV4-3 to TRBJ2-3; D unresolved. This CDR3 is built from 14 residues. CDR1 is LGHNA, CDR2 YSLEER, per germline. Between the trimmed V and J ends, which lost 1 base and 3 bases, there was a span of 8 bases. CDR3 protein: CASSQGLGTDTQYF. The DNA of the CDR3 is TGCGCCAGCAGCCAAGGGCTTGGGACAGATACGCAGTATTTT.

On this clonotype itself: A much bigger clone sits one base away, suggesting this may be a read error. The chain joins TRBV5-1 to TRBJ2-4, with 13 bases that match TRBD2. The J call may be wrong; the DNA end is better matched by TRBJ2-7. Germline CDR1 and CDR2: SGHRS and YFSETQ. This CDR3 contains 15 residues. CDR3 DNA: TGCGCCAACAGCACCGGGACTAGCGGGACCTACGAGCAGTACTTC. Protein product: CANSTGTSGTYEQYF.

For this clonotype: This may arise from a read error, as a much more abundant clone is one base away. The rearrangement uses TRBV5-1 and TRBJ2-7, with D perhaps matching TRBD1 (6 bases). The end of the DNA is better explained by TRBJ2-5, so the J call may be wrong. This CDR3 comprises 15 residues. CDR1 and CDR2 (germline): SGHRS, YFSETQ. The DNA for the CDR3 is TGCGCCAGCAGCTCCGGGACACCGGAATGGGAGACCCAGTACTTC. Protein sequence: CASSSGTPEWETQYF.

CDR3 bases: TGTGCCATCAGAGAAGGACAGGTACTATACTCCTACGAGCAGTACTTC. It encodes CAIREGQVLYSYEQYF. The chain has TRBV10-3 and TRBJ2-7, with TRBD1 matching 7 bases. V gave up 6 bases and J gave up 0 bases; unmatched junction bases: 11. The V gene's germline CDR1 is ENHRY and CDR2 SYGVKD. CDR3 length equals 16 residues.

The chain links TRBV4-3 to TRBJ2-1; TRBD2 might be the D (5 bases). The CDR3 totals 14 residues. From germline, CDR1 is LGHNA and CDR2 YSLEER. The V and J ends lost 1 base and 5 bases respectively, with 9 bases between them. The CDR3 DNA reads TGCGCCAGCAGCCAAGTCAGACTACACAATGAGCAGTTCTTC. This codes for CASSQVRLHNEQFF.

This rearrangement joins TRBV27 to TRBJ2-5, with 9 bases identical to TRBD1. V shed 5 bases and J 3 bases; nucleotides not matched to a gene: 7. The CDR3 covers 15 residues. CDR1 and CDR2 (germline): MNHEY, SMNVEV (reference sequence). The CDR3, as DNA: TGTGCCAGCAGTCGACAGGGGGTTCCCGAAGAGACCCAGTACTTC. It codes for CASSRQGVPEETQYF.

In its sample, this clonotype was seen many times. The V and J genes are TRBV5-1 and TRBJ2-3; D not certain. Trimming cost V 4 bases and J 2 bases, with 8 bases left between them. The CDR3 sequence is 13 residues long. In germline, CDR1 is SGHRS, CDR2 YFSETQ. The CDR3 loop reads CASSPTPTDTQYF. CDR3 nucleotide sequence: TGCGCCAGCAGCCCAACACCCACAGATACGCAGTATTTT.

The chain couples TRBV20-1 to TRBJ2-7; D may be TRBD2 (6 bases). The CDR3 consists of 15 residues. Trimming stripped 3 bases from V and 2 bases from J, with 17 bases between. Germline assignment: CDR1 DFQATT and CDR2 SNEGSKA (reference sequence). In nucleotides, the CDR3 is TGCAGTGCTAGGGAAGGGGCGGGGAAAACCTACGAGCAGTACTTC. Protein product: CSAREGAGKTYEQYF.

In this sample, this clonotype turned up a few times. CDR3 sequence (DNA): TGTGCCAGCAGCTTAGGGCCAGGGGCCCAAAATTCACCCCTCCACTTT. Its translation is CASSLGPGAQNSPLHF. The chain recombines TRBV7-3 with TRBJ1-6, with D perhaps TRBD1 (6 bases). V lost 2 bases and J 7 bases, leaving 15 bases between the germline ends. The germline gives CDR1 SGHTA, CDR2 FQGTGA. This CDR3 comprises 16 residues.

The sample holds a few counts of this clonotype. This chain uses TRBV20-1 with TRBJ2-1; D is undetermined. V gave up 6 bases and J gave up 1 base, with 7 bases separating them. The CDR3 covers 12 residues. CDR1 is DFQATT and CDR2 is SNEGSKA in the germline V gene (reference sequence). This CDR3 is CSAIGSYNEQFF. The CDR3 nucleotides read TGCAGTGCCATTGGGTCCTACAATGAGCAGTTCTTC.

The CDR3 region has the DNA TGTGCCAGCAGTTACAGACAGGAAACCTACGAGCAGTACTTC. Its protein product is CASSYRQETYEQYF. This chain uses TRBV12-3 or TRBV12-4 with TRBJ2-7; D is perhaps TRBD1 (6 bases). Trimming cost V 4 bases and J 2 bases, with 12 bases left between them. CDR3 length: 14 residues.

The J gene is TRBJ2-7, the V gene TRBV7-2; 7 bases agree with TRBD2. There are 13 residues in the CDR3. J lost 7 bases, V lost 0 bases, and 3 bases had no gene match. Germline assignment: CDR1 SGHTA and CDR2 FQGNSA. The CDR3 sequence: CASSLAGRDEQYF. The DNA of the CDR3 is TGTGCCAGCAGCTTAGCAGGGAGGGATGAGCAGTACTTC.

Only a few counts were recorded for this clonotype. The genes are TRBV5-4 and TRBJ2-7; TRBD1 matches 7 bases. This CDR3 is 13 amino acids long. The germline V gene encodes CDR1 SGHNT and CDR2 YYREEE (reference sequence). V dropped 4 bases and J dropped 5; count of bases not matched to a gene: 6. The CDR3 loop reads CASSVQGGNEQYF. Written as DNA, the CDR3 is TGTGCCAGCAGCGTGCAAGGGGGCAACGAGCAGTACTTC.